What follows are 7 T cell receptor beta chains derived from one specimen sequenced in a study of identical twins. TCRdb independently ran MiXCR on the 5' RACE reads; one entry per CDR3 protein. Of about 280,000 distinct CDR3 sequences in the sample, more than 6.5% were seen once. These data also featured in a second study, about yellow fever vaccine responses in identical twins.

Sequencing was done on a sample of memory (CD45RO+) T cells sorted from blood. The source of these receptors is a woman between 18 and 29 years old in good health.

J is TRBJ1-1 and V is TRBV7-9, with TRBD1 matching over 8 bases. The junction had 7 bases not matched to a gene; V was cut back by 5 bases and J by 5 bases. Germline V gene lookup returns CDR1 SEHNR and CDR2 FQNEAQ (reference sequence). The CDR3 is made up of 14 amino acids. CDR3 loop: CASSRTGGKTEAFF. The CDR3 DNA reads as TGTGCCAGCAGCCGTACAGGGGGGAAGACTGAAGCTTTCTTT.

The genes are TRBV6-1 and TRBJ2-7; 11 nucleotides agree with TRBD1. Germline CDR1 is MNHNS and CDR2 is SASEGT. The CDR3 contains 17 residues. Trimming removed 1 base from V and 6 bases from J; junction bases left unmatched: 11. The CDR3: CASSEVLGTGGEPEQYF. The CDR3 DNA reads as TGTGCCAGCAGTGAAGTCCTAGGGACAGGGGGGGAGCCCGAGCAGTACTTC.

This clonotype was picked up a small number of times. V is TRBV3-1 and J is TRBJ2-3; 10 bases match TRBD1. Looked up from germline, CDR1 is LGHDT and CDR2 is YNNKEL (reference sequence). With 0 bases clipped from V and 5 bases from J, the junction kept 8 bases outside the gene matches. This CDR3 region has 17 residues. CDR3 sequence: CASSQDWTGGARDTQYF. The CDR3, as DNA: TGTGCCAGCAGCCAAGATTGGACAGGGGGAGCAAGAGATACGCAGTATTTT.

The table lists this clonotype with many counts. V usage is TRBV29-1 and J usage is TRBJ2-1, with a possible D match to TRBD1 (7 bases). The CDR3 has 13 amino acids. V dropped 6 bases and J dropped 4 bases, with 13 bases sitting between them. Germline-derived CDR1 and CDR2 are SQVTM and ANQGSEA. For the CDR3, the DNA is TGCAGCGTGGCCAGGGGGGTTTACAATGAGCAGTTCTTC. Translation: CSVARGVYNEQFF.

This clonotype was detected only a few times. This chain links TRBV15 with TRBJ1-1, with D possibly being TRBD1 (6 bases). Between the trimmed V and J ends, which lost 2 bases and 0 bases, there was a span of 16 bases. Germline assignment: CDR1 LNHNV and CDR2 YYDKDF (reference sequence). The CDR3 is made up of 17 amino acids. The CDR3 here is CATSRPTGDLMNTEAFF. Written as DNA, the CDR3 is TGTGCCACCAGCAGACCGACAGGTGATCTCATGAACACTGAAGCTTTCTTT.

This clonotype was recorded a few times. V is TRBV7-9 and J is TRBJ1-1; D gene uncertain. Germline-derived CDR1 and CDR2 are SEHNR and FQNEAQ (reference sequence). The CDR3 spans 16 residues. With 2 bases removed from V and 4 bases from J, the gap between germline ends came to 17 bases. CDR3 region: CASSLSGLGRGTEAFF. The CDR3 DNA reads as TGTGCCAGCAGCTTATCAGGTTTAGGCCGAGGCACTGAAGCTTTCTTT.

This clonotype was picked up a small number of times. This chain connects TRBV3-1 to TRBJ2-5; 11 bases align to TRBD1. V gave up 0 bases and J gave up 5 bases; unmatched junction bases: 5. Germline assignment: CDR1 LGHDT and CDR2 YNNKEL (reference sequence). This CDR3 comprises 16 residues. CDR3 bases: TGTGCCAGCAGCCAAGACGGACAGGGGGCTCGCGAGACCCAGTACTTC. Amino acid sequence: CASSQDGQGARETQYF.